One T cell receptor beta chain is described in this entry. These data are taken from a study of blood T cell repertoires in COVID-19. Study information: COVID-19 samples, acute and convalescent, were from the United States, Italy and Spain. PBMCs, B-cell-depleted T cells, or T cells were the source of the cDNA or gDNA that made up the material.

CDR1 and CDR2 from the germline V gene are MNHEY and SMNVEV (reference sequence). V was pared by 5 bases and J by 3 bases, with 8 bases of the junction left unmatched. CDR3 length: 16 amino acids. Authors' methods: Cell counts per sample came from amplifying reference gene primers. The repertoire was sequenced with immunoSEQ multiplex PCR; TCRdb's copy has only in-frame clones and lacks some. That table supplies the V and J calls and clone size; D and trimming were determined from the DNA. The data hold about 64,000 clones, with over 75% observed a single time. This clonotype was sampled from an older man with acute or convalescent COVID-19. Sequencing was performed on peripheral blood. The chain has TRBV27 and TRBJ2-3, with 10 bases matching TRBD1. CDR3 loop: CASSRRTGGPTDTQYF. DNA of the CDR3: TGTGCCAGCAGTCGGCGGACAGGGGGGCCTACAGATACGCAGTATTTT.